This T cell receptor beta chain originates from a study of T cells in localized non-small cell lung cancer. Germline-derived CDR1 and CDR2 are SGHRS and YFSETQ. The CDR3 contains 14 residues. V lost 4 bases, J lost 0 bases, and 9 bases lay in between. Study observations and caveats: Tumor showed lower T cell clonality than uninvolved adjacent lung, where it was highest. The tumor had only one region sequenced, so heterogeneity remains possible.

Profiling relied on immunoSEQ multiplex PCR, and the TCRdb table lists in-frame clones only, not all of them. The sample carries about 51,000 clones, 81% recorded once. On this clone itself: Its antigen remains unknown.

The receptor was isolated from a man aged 35 to 70 with stage III lung adenocarcinoma. The sample here was peripheral blood mononuclear cells, taken before any cancer treatment. The V and J genes are TRBV5-1 and TRBJ2-3; D gene uncertain. The CDR3 region has the DNA TGCGCCAGCAGCCCGCACTCTAGCACAGATACGCAGTATTTT. The encoded protein is CASSPHSSTDTQYF.